What follows are 2 T cell receptor beta chains derived from one specimen sequenced in a study of OX40 agonist ivuxolimab in advanced cancers. Produced via immunoSEQ multiplex PCR; TCRdb's table is partial and in-frame only. Of over 45,000 clones listed, around 90% are singletons. Sequencing used CD4+ or CD8+ T cells sorted from blood, obtained in a trial of the OX40 agonist ivuxolimab. Receptors originate from an adult with an advanced solid tumor such as melanoma, head and neck, liver or kidney cancer.

The CDR3 reads CASSRPGEATDTQYF. CDR3 sequence (DNA): TGTGCCAGCAGCCGCCCCGGGGAAGCGACCGATACGCAGTATTTT. This chain links TRBV4-2 with TRBJ2-3; D is perhaps TRBD2 (5 bases). V shed 4 bases and J shed 6 bases, with 17 bases lying between them. The CDR3 is made up of 15 amino acids. Germline V gene lookup returns CDR1 LGHNA and CDR2 YNFKEQ.

This chain joins TRBV6-5 and TRBJ1-2; D gene uncertain. There are 13 residues in the CDR3. CDR1 and CDR2 (germline): MNHEY, SVGAGI. V dropped 6 bases and J dropped 2 bases, with 10 bases sitting between them. In DNA form, the CDR3 reads TGTGCCAGCAGACGGACGGGGAACTATGGCTACACCTTC. Protein sequence: CASRRTGNYGYTF.